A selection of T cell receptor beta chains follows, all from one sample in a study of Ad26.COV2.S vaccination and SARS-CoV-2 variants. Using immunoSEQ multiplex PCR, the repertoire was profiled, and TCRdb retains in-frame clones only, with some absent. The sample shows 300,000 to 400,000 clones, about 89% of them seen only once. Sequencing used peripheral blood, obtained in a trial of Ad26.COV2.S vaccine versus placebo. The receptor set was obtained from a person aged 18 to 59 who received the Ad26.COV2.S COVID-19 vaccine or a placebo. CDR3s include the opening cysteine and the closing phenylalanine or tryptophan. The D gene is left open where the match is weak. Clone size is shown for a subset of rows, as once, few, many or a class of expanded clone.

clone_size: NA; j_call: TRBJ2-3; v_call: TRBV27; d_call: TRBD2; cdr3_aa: CASSLLARLGGDTQYF; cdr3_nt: TGTGCCAGCAGCCTACTAGCGCGACTTGGAGGAGATACGCAGTATTTT
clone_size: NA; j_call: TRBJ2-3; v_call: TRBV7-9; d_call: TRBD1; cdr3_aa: CASSHRDSHTDTQYF; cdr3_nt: TGTGCCAGCAGCCACCGGGACAGTCATACAGATACGCAGTATTTT
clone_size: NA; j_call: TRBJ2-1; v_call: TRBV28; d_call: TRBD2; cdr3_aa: CASRGLAGVQFF; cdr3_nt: TGTGCCAGCAGGGGACTAGCGGGAGTCCAGTTCTTC
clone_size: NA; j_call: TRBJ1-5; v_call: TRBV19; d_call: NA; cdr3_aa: CASSRSGPYSNQPQHF; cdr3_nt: TGTGCCAGTAGTAGGTCCGGTCCTTATAGCAATCAGCCCCAGCATTTT
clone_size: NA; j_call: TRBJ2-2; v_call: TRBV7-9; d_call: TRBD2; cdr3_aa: CASSLSGLAGVVGELFF; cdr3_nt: TGTGCCAGCAGCCTATCGGGACTAGCGGGAGTCGTCGGGGAGCTGTTTTTT
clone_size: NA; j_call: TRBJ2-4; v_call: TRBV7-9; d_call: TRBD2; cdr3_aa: CASSSFLAGGTNGKNIQYF; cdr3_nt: TGTGCCAGCAGCTCGTTTCTAGCGGGGGGAACGAATGGCAAAAACATTCAGTACTTC
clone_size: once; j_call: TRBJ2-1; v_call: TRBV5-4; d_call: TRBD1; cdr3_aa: CASSLQGPQNEQFF; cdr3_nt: TGTGCCAGCAGCTTACAGGGGCCTCAGAATGAGCAGTTCTTC
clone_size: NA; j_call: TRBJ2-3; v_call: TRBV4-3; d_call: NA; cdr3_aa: CASSGGGGDTQYF; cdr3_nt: TGCGCCAGCAGCGGGGGAGGTGGAGATACGCAGTATTTT
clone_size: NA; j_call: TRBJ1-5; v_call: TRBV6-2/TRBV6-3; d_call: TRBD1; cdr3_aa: CASSNRDRLNQPQHF; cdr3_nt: TGTGCCAGCAGCAACCGGGACAGACTTAATCAGCCCCAGCATTTT
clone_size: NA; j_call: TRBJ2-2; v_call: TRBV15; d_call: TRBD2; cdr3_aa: CATSRGYGGGHTGELFF; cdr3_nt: TGTGCCACCAGCAGAGGGTACGGGGGGGGGCACACCGGGGAGCTGTTTTTT
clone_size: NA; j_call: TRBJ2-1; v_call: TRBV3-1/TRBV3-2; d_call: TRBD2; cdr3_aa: CASSPSIAGGSYNEQFF; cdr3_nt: TGTGCCAGCAGCCCTTCAATAGCGGGAGGTTCCTACAATGAGCAGTTCTTC
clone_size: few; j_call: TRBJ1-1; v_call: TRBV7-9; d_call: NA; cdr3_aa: CASSLGLGRAAEAFF; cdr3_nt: TGTGCCAGCAGCTTAGGCCTTGGCAGGGCCGCTGAAGCTTTCTTT
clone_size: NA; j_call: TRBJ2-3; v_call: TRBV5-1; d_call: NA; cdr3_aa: CASSLVVGTDTQYF; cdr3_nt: TGCGCCAGCAGCTTGGTAGTAGGAACAGATACGCAGTATTTT
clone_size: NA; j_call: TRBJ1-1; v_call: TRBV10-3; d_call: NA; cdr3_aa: CAISESRENTEAFF; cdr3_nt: TGTGCCATCAGTGAGTCGCGGGAGAACACTGAAGCTTTCTTT
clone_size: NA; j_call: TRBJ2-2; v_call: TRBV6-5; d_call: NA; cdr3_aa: CASSTDSTGELFF; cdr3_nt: TGTGCCAGCAGTACGGACAGCACCGGGGAGCTGTTTTTT
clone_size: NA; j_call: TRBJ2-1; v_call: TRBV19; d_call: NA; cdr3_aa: CASSIWRRVSYNEQFF; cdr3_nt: TGTGCCAGTAGTATTTGGAGGAGAGTTTCCTACAATGAGCAGTTCTTC
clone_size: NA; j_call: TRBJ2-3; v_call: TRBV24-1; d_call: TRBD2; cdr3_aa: CATRGSGGTDTQYF; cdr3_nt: TGTGCCACCCGCGGTAGCGGGGGCACAGATACGCAGTATTTT
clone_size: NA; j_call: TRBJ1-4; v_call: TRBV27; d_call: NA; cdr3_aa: CASSLRGGRLANEKLFF; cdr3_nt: TGTGCCAGCAGTCTCCGCGGAGGGCGCTTAGCTAATGAAAAACTGTTTTTT
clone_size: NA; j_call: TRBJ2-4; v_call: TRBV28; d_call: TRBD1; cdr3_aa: CASSPRLGQGVSKNIQYF; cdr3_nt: TGTGCCAGCAGTCCCCGACTTGGACAGGGTGTATCCAAAAACATTCAGTACTTC
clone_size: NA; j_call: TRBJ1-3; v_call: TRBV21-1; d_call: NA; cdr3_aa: CASTENRTRKYSGNTIYF; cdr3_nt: TGTGCCAGCACCGAAAATAGGACAAGAAAGTACTCTGGAAACACCATATATTTT
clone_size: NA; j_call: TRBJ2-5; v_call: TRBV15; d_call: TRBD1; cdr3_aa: CATSRDDREETQYF; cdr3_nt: TGTGCCACCAGCAGAGATGACAGGGAAGAGACCCAGTACTTC
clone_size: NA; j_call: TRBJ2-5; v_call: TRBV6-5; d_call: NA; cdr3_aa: CASSYLSYQETQYF; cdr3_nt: TGTGCCAGCAGTTACCTTTCGTACCAAGAGACCCAGTACTTC
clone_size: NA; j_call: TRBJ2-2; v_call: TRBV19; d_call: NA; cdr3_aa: CASSYIVGTGELFF; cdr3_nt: TGTGCCAGTAGTTATATTGTCGGGACCGGGGAGCTGTTTTTT
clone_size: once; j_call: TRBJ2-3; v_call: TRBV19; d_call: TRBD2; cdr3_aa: CASRPGAAGEDTQYF; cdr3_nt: TGTGCCAGTAGGCCCGGGGCCGCGGGGGAGGATACGCAGTATTTT
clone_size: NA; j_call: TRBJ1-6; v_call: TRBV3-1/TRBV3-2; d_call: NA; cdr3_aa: CASSQAGTNSPLHF; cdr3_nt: TGTGCCAGCAGCCAAGCGGGCACGAATTCACCCCTCCACTTT
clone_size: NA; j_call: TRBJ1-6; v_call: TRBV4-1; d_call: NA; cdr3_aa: CASSQAQNSPLHF; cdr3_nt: TGCGCCAGCAGCCAAGCGCAGAATTCACCCCTCCACTTT
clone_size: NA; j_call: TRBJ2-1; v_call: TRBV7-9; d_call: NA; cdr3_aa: CASSFTGASYNEQFF; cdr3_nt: TGTGCCAGCAGCTTTACGGGGGCCTCCTACAATGAGCAGTTCTTC
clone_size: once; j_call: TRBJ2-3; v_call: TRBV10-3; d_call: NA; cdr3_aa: CASGAETDTQYF; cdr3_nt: TGTGCCTCGGGGGCCGAAACAGATACGCAGTATTTT
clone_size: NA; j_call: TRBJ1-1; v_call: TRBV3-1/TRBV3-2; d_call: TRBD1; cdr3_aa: CASRGTGQAFF; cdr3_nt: TGTGCCAGCAGGGGGACAGGGCAAGCTTTCTTT
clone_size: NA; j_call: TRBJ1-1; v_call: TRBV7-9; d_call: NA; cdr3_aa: CASSLPRDFHTEAFF; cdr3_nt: TGTGCCAGCAGCCTCCCCCGGGACTTCCACACTGAAGCTTTCTTT
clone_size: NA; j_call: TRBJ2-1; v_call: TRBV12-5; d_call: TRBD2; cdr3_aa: CASGLVRASGYNEQFF; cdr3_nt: TGTGCTAGTGGTTTGGTAAGGGCTAGCGGATACAATGAGCAGTTCTTC
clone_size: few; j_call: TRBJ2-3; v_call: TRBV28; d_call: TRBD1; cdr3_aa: CATKRDSETDTQYF; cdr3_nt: TGTGCCACAAAAAGGGACAGTGAGACAGATACGCAGTATTTT
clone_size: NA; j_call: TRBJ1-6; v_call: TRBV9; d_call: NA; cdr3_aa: CASSHNQRGELTLHF; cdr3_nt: TGTGCCAGCAGTCATAATCAGAGGGGAGAATTGACCCTCCACTTT
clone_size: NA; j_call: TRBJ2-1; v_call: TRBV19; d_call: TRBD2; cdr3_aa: CASSHSSGPYNEQFF; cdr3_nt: TGTGCCAGTAGTCATTCTAGCGGACCCTACAATGAGCAGTTCTTC
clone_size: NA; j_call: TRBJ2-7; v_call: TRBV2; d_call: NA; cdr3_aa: CASSEFAAYSYEQYF; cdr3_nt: TGTGCCAGCAGTGAATTCGCAGCGTACTCCTACGAGCAGTACTTC
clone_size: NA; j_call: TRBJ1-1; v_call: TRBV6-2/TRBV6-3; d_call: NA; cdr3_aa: CASSYWPGNTEAFF; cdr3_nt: TGTGCCAGCAGTTACTGGCCGGGGAACACTGAAGCTTTCTTT
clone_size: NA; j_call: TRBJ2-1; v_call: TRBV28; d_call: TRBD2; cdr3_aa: CASSTGTSETYNEQFF; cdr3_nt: TGTGCCAGCAGTACCGGGACTAGCGAAACCTACAATGAGCAGTTCTTC
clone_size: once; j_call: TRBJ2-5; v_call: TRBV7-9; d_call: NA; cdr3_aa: CASSLAGVETQYF; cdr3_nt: TGTGCCAGCAGCTTGGCAGGGGTTGAGACCCAGTACTTC
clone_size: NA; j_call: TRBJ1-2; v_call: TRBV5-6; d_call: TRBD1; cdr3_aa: CASSPLQGAGYGYTF; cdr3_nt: TGTGCCAGCAGCCCTCTACAGGGGGCGGGCTATGGCTACACCTTC
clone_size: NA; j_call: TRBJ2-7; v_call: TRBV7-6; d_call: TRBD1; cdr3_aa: CASSLESFGTASYEQYF; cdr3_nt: TGTGCCAGCAGCTTAGAATCCTTCGGGACAGCGTCCTACGAGCAGTACTTC
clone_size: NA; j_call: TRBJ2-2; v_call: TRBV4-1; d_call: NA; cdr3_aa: CASSQVWEGAGGELFF; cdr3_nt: TGCGCCAGCAGCCAAGTTTGGGAGGGGGCAGGCGGGGAGCTGTTTTTT
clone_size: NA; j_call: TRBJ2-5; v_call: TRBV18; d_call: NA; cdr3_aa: CASSPRTEKETQYF; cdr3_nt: TGTGCCAGCTCACCTAGGACAGAAAAAGAGACCCAGTACTTC
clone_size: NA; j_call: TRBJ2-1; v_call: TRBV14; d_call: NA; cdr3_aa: CASSQGGPYNEQFF; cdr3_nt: TGTGCCAGCAGCCAGGGAGGTCCGTACAATGAGCAGTTCTTC
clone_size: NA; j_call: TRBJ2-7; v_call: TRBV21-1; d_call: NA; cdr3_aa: CASSKWKMDQEGGDEQYF; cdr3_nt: TGTGCCAGCAGCAAATGGAAAATGGACCAGGAAGGAGGTGACGAGCAGTACTTC
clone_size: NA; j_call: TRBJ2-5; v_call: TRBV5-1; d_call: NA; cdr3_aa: CASSLEILGQETQYF; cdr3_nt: TGCGCCAGCAGCTTGGAGATCTTGGGTCAAGAGACCCAGTACTTC
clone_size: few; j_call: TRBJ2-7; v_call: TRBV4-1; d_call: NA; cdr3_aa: CASSREFGGSSYEQYF; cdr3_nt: TGCGCCAGCAGCCGGGAGTTTGGGGGGAGCTCCTACGAGCAGTACTTC
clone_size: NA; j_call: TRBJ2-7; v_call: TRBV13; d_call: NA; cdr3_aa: CASSLFSRATTYEQYF; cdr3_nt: TGTGCCAGCAGCTTATTCTCCAGGGCTACGACCTACGAGCAGTACTTC
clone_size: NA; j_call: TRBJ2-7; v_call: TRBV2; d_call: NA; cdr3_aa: CASSERSYEQYF; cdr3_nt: TGTGCCAGCAGTGAACGTTCCTACGAGCAGTACTTC
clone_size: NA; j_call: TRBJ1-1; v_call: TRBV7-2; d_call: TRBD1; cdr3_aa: CASSLSPYRGRNTEAFF; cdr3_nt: TGTGCCAGCAGCTTATCCCCTTACAGGGGGCGGAACACTGAAGCTTTCTTT
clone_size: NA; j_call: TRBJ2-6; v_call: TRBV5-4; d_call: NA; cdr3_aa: CASSWGSLPSGANVLTF; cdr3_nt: TGTGCCAGCAGCTGGGGCAGCCTCCCCTCTGGGGCCAACGTCCTGACTTTC